Listed below are T cell receptor beta chains from one sample, sequenced in a study of cytomegalovirus exposure and HLA in healthy donors. Here immunoSEQ multiplex PCR was the method, and the copy in TCRdb shows in-frame clones only, minus some. The profile shows about 120,000 clones, roughly a sixth of them singletons. Sequenced sample: PBMCs. Receptor source: a female donor in good health and CMV-seropositive. The CDR3 runs from the conserved cysteine through the conserved F or W. A D gene is named only where the DNA matches it firmly. The size field is filled for only some rows; it gives once, few, many or a size class.

clone_size	v_call	j_call	d_call	cdr3_nt	cdr3_aa
-	TRBV5-4	TRBJ2-7	-	TGTGCCAGCAGTCAATCTAGCGCGAGCTCCTACGAGCAGTACTTC	CASSQSSASSYEQYF
-	TRBV28	TRBJ1-4	TRBD1	TGTGCCAGCACCCTTTGGGGACAGGGGGCGTCGGGAAATGAAAAACTGTTTTTT	CASTLWGQGASGNEKLFF
few	TRBV5-1	TRBJ2-7	-	TGCGCCAGCAGTTTCGAGGGGGGGGACGAGCAGTACTTC	CASSFEGGDEQYF
-	TRBV7-2	TRBJ1-3	-	TGTGCCAGCAGCTGGGCAGGGGTTGGTTCTGGAAACACCATATATTTT	CASSWAGVGSGNTIYF
few	TRBV4-3	TRBJ2-1	-	TGCGCCAGCAGCCAAGGGCCAACAGGGAATGAGCAGTTCTTC	CASSQGPTGNEQFF
-	TRBV7-9	TRBJ2-5	-	TGTGCCAGCAGCTTATACAACGATGGAGAGACCCAGTACTTC	CASSLYNDGETQYF
few	TRBV28	TRBJ1-5	-	TGTGCCAGCAGTTTATTACCGACAGGATTCAATCAGCCCCAGCATTTT	CASSLLPTGFNQPQHF
few	TRBV7-3	TRBJ2-2	-	TGTGCCAGCAGCCGACAAGCCACCGGGGAGCTGTTTTTT	CASSRQATGELFF
-	TRBV5-1	TRBJ2-1	TRBD2	TGCGCCAGCAGCCCCCTCGGCGGGAGCTCCTACAATGAGCAGTTCTTC	CASSPLGGSSYNEQFF
-	TRBV5-1	TRBJ2-1	-	TGCGCCAGCAGCTTCCAGGGCGGGATAAAGTACAATGAGCAGTTCTTC	CASSFQGGIKYNEQFF
few	TRBV19	TRBJ2-5	TRBD2	TGTGCCAGTAGTCAAGGACTAGCGGGAGGCACCCAAGAGACCCAGTACTTC	CASSQGLAGGTQETQYF
-	TRBV6-5	TRBJ2-1	-	TGTGCCAGCTGTGCGAGGTCCGGGGTAAATGAGCAGTTCTTC	CASCARSGVNEQFF
few	TRBV5-4	TRBJ1-6	TRBD1	TGTGCCAGCAGCACCGGACAGGGGGCTTATTCACCCCTCCACTTT	CASSTGQGAYSPLHF
few	TRBV5-5	TRBJ2-5	TRBD1	TGTGCCAGCACCCCCTGGGGACAGGGTATGACAGAGACCCAGTACTTC	CASTPWGQGMTETQYF
few	TRBV15	TRBJ1-2	-	TGTGCCACCAGCAGAGTACAGGACTATGGCTACACCTTC	CATSRVQDYGYTF
-	TRBV30	TRBJ1-2	-	TGTGCCTCCCCGGGTGCTAACTATGGCTACACCTTC	CASPGANYGYTF
-	TRBV27	TRBJ2-1	-	TGTGCCAGCAGTCCAAACACGGGACAAGCGTACAATGAGCAGTTCTTC	CASSPNTGQAYNEQFF
-	TRBV4-2	TRBJ2-1	TRBD2	TGTGCCAGCAGCCAAGTAGCGGGGAGCTCCTACAATGAGCAGTTCTTC	CASSQVAGSSYNEQFF
few	TRBV19	TRBJ1-6	-	TGTGCCAGTGCGTGGGAGGGGGTTAGTTCACCCCTCCACTTT	CASAWEGVSSPLHF
few	TRBV5-1	TRBJ2-7	-	TGCGCCAGCAGCCGGAGGGGGGAGGGCGGGGGCCCCGCCACCTACGAGCAGTACTTC	CASSRRGEGGGPATYEQYF
-	TRBV5-1	TRBJ2-5	TRBD1	TGCGCCAGCAGCTCGGGACAGGGATGGACAGAGACCCAGTACTTC	CASSSGQGWTETQYF
once	TRBV6-5	TRBJ2-7	TRBD2	TGTGCCAGCAGGGCGGGAGATTCCTACGAGCAGTACTTC	CASRAGDSYEQYF
few	TRBV5-1	TRBJ2-2	-	TGCGCCAGCAGCTTGGAAGGGCAGGGTGACACCGGGGAGCTGTTTTTT	CASSLEGQGDTGELFF
-	TRBV29-1	TRBJ2-3	-	TGCAGCGCGCAACCTCTATACCGCACAGATACGCAGTATTTT	CSAQPLYRTDTQYF
-	TRBV2	TRBJ1-4	TRBD1	TGTGCCAGCAGCGAACCCGACAGGGGGCGGAATGAAAAACTGTTTTTT	CASSEPDRGRNEKLFF
few	TRBV30	TRBJ1-3	-	TGTGCCTGGAGTCTAGTTGGGGGGAGGTCTGGAAACACCATATATTTT	CAWSLVGGRSGNTIYF
few	TRBV29-1	TRBJ2-1	TRBD2	TGCAGCGTCCGAGGGGCGGGAGAGGGCTCCTACAATGAGCAGTTCTTC	CSVRGAGEGSYNEQFF
few	TRBV7-2	TRBJ1-5	-	TGTGCCAGCAGCTTCTCAACAGGGCTCAATCAGCCCCAGCATTTT	CASSFSTGLNQPQHF
few	TRBV4-3	TRBJ1-1	-	TGCGCCAGCAGCCAAGTCTCGAGCCCAAACACTGAAGCTTTCTTT	CASSQVSSPNTEAFF
-	TRBV6-1	TRBJ2-1	-	TGTGCCAGCAGTGGGAGGGTTAGCGGACCCTACAATGAGCAGTTCTTC	CASSGRVSGPYNEQFF
-	TRBV5-8	TRBJ2-7	TRBD2	TGTGCCAGCAGCTTCTTCCGGGAGGGCCTCACCGAGCAGTACTTC	CASSFFREGLTEQYF
few	TRBV4-2	TRBJ2-1	-	TGTGCCAGCAGCCAAGAGAGGATGCGCGATGAGCAGTTCTTC	CASSQERMRDEQFF
-	TRBV5-6	TRBJ2-7	-	TGTGCCAGCAGCCATACCTACGAGCAGTACTTC	CASSHTYEQYF
few	TRBV30	TRBJ1-6	-	TGTGCCGGTGCAGGGTTCCGCAATTCACCCCTCCACTTT	CAGAGFRNSPLHF
few	TRBV27	TRBJ1-6	-	TGTGCCAGCAGTTCCAGGCTCTACCTCTCCTATAATTCACCCCTCCACTTT	CASSSRLYLSYNSPLHF
-	TRBV2	TRBJ1-5	-	TGTGCCAGCACGACGGGTCAGCCCCAGCATTTT	CASTTGQPQHF
few	TRBV7-9	TRBJ2-7	-	TGTGCCAGCAGCTTAGGTCCGGTTTACGAGCAGTACTTC	CASSLGPVYEQYF
-	TRBV9	TRBJ2-7	TRBD2	TGTGCCAGCAGCCGAACCCAGACTAGCGGGTCCTACGAGCAGTACTTC	CASSRTQTSGSYEQYF
-	TRBV29-1	TRBJ2-3	-	TGCAGCGTTGTAGGTCGCGGCACCGGCAGCACAGATACGCAGTATTTT	CSVVGRGTGSTDTQYF
-	TRBV28	TRBJ2-5	-	TGTGCCAGCAGTTTCAGGGAGACCCAGTACTTC	CASSFRETQYF
-	TRBV5-6	TRBJ1-1	TRBD1	TGTGCCAGCAGCCTCGGGACAGCCCTCACTGAAGCTTTCTTT	CASSLGTALTEAFF
few	TRBV11-2	TRBJ2-5	-	TGTGCCAGCAGCTTTTATTTAGAGACCCAGTACTTC	CASSFYLETQYF